This TCR beta chain was captured in a study of cytomegalovirus exposure and HLA in healthy donors. CDR1 is SGHRS, CDR2 YFSETQ, per germline. J lost 3 bases, V lost 0 bases, and 5 bases had no gene match. This CDR3 region has 16 residues. Findings and caveats of the study: Several top significant clusters appeared, in a later analysis, to be linked to common viral pathogens. Among the sequence variants, a highly shared cluster was likely an artifact of sequencing.

As concerns this clone: The antigen is undetermined.

PCR was performed using 60 Vbeta and 13 Jbeta primers. Original methodology: In a later analysis, some 11 million of 65 million to 80 million unique beta chains occurred in at least two donors. Libraries were prepared by immunoSEQ multiplex PCR; TCRdb keeps only in-frame clonotypes and omits some of them. The V and J calls and clone size come from that table; D and trimming were worked out from the DNA. This table holds tens of thousands of clones, 75% found once. This rearrangement joins TRBV5-1 to TRBJ2-5, with 10 nucleotides matching TRBD1. This sequence was found in a man between 35 and 55 years old in good health and CMV-seronegative. Sequencing was done on a sample of PBMCs. The CDR3 bases are TGCGCCAGCAGCTTGGCCGTTGGGACAGGGGAAGAGACCCAGTACTTC. Its translation: CASSLAVGTGEETQYF.